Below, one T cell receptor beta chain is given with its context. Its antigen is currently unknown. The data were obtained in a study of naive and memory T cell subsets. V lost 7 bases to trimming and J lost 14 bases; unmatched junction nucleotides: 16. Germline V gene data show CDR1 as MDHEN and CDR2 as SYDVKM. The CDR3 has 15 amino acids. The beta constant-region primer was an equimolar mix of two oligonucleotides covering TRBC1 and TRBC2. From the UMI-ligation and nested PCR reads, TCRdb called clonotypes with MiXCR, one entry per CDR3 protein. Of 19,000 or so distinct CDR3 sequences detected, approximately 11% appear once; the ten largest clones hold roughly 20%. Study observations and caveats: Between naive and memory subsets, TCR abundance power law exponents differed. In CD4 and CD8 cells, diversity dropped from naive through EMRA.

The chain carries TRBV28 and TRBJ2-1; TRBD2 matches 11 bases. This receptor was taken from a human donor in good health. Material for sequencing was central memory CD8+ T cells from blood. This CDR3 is CASTPPGLAVRGEFF. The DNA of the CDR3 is TGTGCCAGCACCCCACCGGGACTAGCGGTCCGGGGCGAGTTCTTC. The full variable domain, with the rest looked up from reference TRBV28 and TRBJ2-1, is DVKVTQSSRYLVKRTGEKVFLECVQDMDHENMFWYRQDPGLGLRLIYFSYDVKMKEKGDIPEGYSVSREKKERFSLILESASTNQTSMYLCASTPPGLAVRGEFFGPGTRLTVL.